This T cell receptor beta chain stems from a study of shared clonotypes between healthy human individuals. Per the germline V gene, CDR1 is LNHDA and CDR2 is SQIVND (reference sequence). The CDR3 contains 14 residues. V dropped 4 bases and J dropped 5 bases, with 12 bases sitting between them. Study-wide results and caveats: Approximately 4.6% of naive CD4 clonotypes were shared across a few donors.

In regard to this clone: As yet, its antigen is unknown.

Per the original methods: Owing to the provision of junction-only sequences devoid of quality scores by immunoSEQ, filtering differed. This table comes from immunoSEQ multiplex PCR, and its TCRdb copy is limited to in-frame clones, with some not included. The V and J calls and clone size were taken over from that table, and D and trimming were inferred from the DNA. Here the sample spans hundreds of thousands of clones, almost 97% being singletons. This clonotype was sampled from a woman in her twenties or thirties in good health. This rearrangement joins TRBV19 to TRBJ2-4; possibly TRBD1 for D (6 bases). Sample: naive CD4+ T cells sorted from blood. The sample's subset: CD45RA+ positively selected. This CDR3 reads CASSRGDTQNIQYF. CDR3 nucleotide sequence: TGTGCCAGTAGTAGAGGGGACACCCAAAACATTCAGTACTTC.